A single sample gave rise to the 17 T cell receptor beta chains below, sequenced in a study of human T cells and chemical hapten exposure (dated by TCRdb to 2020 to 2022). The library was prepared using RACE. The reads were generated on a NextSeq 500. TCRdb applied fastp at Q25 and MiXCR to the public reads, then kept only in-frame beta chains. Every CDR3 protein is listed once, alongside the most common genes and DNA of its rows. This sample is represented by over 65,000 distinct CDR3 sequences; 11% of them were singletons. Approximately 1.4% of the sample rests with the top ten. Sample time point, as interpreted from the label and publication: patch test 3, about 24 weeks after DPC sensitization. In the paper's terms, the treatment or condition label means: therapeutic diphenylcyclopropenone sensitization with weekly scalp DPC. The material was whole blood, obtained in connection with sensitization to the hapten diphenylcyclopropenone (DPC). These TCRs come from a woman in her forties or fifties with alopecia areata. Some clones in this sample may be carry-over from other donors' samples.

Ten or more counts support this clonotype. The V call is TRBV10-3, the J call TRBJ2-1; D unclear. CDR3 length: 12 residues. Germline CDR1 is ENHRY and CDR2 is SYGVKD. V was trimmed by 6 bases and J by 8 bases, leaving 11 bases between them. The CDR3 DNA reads TGTGCCATCAGCGTTACCGGATATGAGCAGTTCTTC. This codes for CAISVTGYEQFF.

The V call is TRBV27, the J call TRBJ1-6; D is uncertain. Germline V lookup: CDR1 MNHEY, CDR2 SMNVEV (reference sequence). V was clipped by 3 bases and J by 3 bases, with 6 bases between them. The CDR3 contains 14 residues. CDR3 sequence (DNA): TGTGCCAGCAGTTTTGGGTTCTATAATTCACCCCTCCACTTT. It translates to CASSFGFYNSPLHF.

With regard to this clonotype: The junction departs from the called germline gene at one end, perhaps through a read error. CDR3 in amino acids: CASSTAARTGGKDF. In DNA, the CDR3 is TGTGCCAGCAGTACCGCAGCGCGGACAGGCGGCAAGGATTTT. This chain uses TRBV12-3 or TRBV12-4 with TRBJ2-3; 7 bases agree with TRBD1. This CDR3 has 14 residues.

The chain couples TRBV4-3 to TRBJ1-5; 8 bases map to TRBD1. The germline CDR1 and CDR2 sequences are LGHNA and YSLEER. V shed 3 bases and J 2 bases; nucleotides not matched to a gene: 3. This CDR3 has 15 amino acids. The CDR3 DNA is TGCGCCAGCAGCCAGACGGACAGGGGCAATCAGCCCCAGCATTTT. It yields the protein CASSQTDRGNQPQHF.

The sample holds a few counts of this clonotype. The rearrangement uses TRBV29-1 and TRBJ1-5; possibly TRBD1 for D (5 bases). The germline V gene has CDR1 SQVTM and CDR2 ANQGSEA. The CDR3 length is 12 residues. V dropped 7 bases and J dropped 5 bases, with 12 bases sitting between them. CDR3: CSAGGIDQPQHF. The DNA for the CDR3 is TGCAGCGCCGGGGGAATCGATCAGCCCCAGCATTTT.

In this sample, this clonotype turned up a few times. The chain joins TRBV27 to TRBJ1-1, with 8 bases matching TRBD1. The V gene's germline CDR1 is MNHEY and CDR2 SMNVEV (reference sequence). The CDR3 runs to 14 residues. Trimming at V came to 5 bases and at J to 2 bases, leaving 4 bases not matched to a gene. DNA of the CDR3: TGTGCCAGCAGTGACAGGGGTGTCAACACTGAAGCTTTCTTT. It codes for CASSDRGVNTEAFF.

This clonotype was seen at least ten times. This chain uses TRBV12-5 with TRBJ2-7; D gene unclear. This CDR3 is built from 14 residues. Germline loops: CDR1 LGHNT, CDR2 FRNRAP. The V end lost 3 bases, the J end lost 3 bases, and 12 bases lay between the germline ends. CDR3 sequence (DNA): TGTGCTAGTGGTTTCTGGTCGCCCTACTACGAGCAGTACTTC. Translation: CASGFWSPYYEQYF.

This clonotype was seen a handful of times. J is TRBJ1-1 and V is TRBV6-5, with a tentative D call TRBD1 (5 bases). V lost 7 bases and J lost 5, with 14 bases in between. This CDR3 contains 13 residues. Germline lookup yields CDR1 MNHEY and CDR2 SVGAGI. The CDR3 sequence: CASTKAGLTEAFF. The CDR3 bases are TGTGCCAGCACCAAAGCAGGGTTAACTGAAGCTTTCTTT.

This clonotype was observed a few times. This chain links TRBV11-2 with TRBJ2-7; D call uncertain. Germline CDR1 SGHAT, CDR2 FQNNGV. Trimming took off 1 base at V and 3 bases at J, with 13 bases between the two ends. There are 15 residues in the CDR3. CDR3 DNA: TGTGCCAGCAGCTTAGGTGAGATAGGGTACTACGAGCAGTACTTC. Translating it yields CASSLGEIGYYEQYF.

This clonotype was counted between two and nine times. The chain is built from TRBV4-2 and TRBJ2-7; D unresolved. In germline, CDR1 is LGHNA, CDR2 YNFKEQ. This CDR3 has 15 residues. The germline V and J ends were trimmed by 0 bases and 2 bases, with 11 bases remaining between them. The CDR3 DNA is TGTGCCAGCAGCCAAGATCGGGCACCCGCCTACGAGCAGTACTTC. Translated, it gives CASSQDRAPAYEQYF.

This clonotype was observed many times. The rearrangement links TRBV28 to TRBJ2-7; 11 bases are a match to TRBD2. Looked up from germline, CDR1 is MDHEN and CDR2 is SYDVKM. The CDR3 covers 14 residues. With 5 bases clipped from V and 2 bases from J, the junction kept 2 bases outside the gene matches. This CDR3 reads CASSRTSGPYEQYF. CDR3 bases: TGTGCCAGCAGTCGGACTAGCGGGCCCTACGAGCAGTACTTC.

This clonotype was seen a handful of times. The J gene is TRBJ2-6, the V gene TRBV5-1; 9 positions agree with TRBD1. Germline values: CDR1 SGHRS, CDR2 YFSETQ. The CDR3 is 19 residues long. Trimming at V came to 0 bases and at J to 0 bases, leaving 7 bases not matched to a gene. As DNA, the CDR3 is TGCGCCAGCAGCTTGGCGGGGGGACAGGGTTTCTCTGGGGCCAACGTCCTGACTTTC. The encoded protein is CASSLAGGQGFSGANVLTF.

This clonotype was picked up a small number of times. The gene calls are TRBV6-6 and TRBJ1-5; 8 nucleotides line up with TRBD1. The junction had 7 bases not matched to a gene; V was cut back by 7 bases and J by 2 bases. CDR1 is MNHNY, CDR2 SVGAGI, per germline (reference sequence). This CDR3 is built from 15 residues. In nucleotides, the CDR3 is TGTGCCAGCAAAGACGGACAGGGTGGCAATCAGCCCCAGCATTTT. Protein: CASKDGQGGNQPQHF.

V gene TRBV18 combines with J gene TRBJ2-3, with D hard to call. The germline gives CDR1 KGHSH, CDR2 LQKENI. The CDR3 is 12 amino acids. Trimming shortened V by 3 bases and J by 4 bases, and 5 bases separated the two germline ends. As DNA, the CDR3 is TGTGCCAGCTCACCTGTCCCAGATACGCAGTATTTT. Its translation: CASSPVPDTQYF.

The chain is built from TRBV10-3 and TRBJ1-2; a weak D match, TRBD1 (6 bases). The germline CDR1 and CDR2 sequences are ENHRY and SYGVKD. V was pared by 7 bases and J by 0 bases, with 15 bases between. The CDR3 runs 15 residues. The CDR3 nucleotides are TGTGCCATCAACTCGGGACACCCGGCTAACTATGGCTACACCTTC. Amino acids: CAINSGHPANYGYTF.

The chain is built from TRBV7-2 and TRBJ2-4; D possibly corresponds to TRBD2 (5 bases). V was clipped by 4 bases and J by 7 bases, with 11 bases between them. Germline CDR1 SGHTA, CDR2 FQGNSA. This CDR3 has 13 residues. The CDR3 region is CASSSDLANIQYF. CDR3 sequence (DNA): TGTGCCAGCAGCTCCGACCTAGCCAACATTCAGTACTTC.

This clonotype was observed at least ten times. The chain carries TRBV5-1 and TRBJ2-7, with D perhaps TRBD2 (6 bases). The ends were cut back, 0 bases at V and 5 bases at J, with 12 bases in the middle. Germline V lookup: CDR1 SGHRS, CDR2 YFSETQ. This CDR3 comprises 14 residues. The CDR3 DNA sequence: TGCGCCAGCAGCTTGGTATCGGGGGACGACGAGCAGTACTTC. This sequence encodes CASSLVSGDDEQYF.